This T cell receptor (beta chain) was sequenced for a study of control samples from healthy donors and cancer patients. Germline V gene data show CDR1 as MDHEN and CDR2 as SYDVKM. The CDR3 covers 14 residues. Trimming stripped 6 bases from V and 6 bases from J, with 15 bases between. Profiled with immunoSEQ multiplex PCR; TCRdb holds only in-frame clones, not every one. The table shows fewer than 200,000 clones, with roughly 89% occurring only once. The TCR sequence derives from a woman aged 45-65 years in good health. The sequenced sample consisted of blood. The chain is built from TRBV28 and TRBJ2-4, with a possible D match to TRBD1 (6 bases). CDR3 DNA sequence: TGTGCCAGCAGCCTTACACAGGGCGTAAACATTCAGTACTTC. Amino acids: CASSLTQGVNIQYF.